This T cell receptor (beta chain) derives from a study of tumor and adjacent non-tumor tissue in lung cancer. Study-wide context: There were some 12 adenocarcinoma, 2 squamous cell carcinoma and 1 small cell lung cancer cases.

Study-level points and caveats: Top 100 clones took a larger repertoire share in normal lung.

The template was RNA from unsorted bulk tissue. For this clonotype: The target antigen is unknown.

The length of the CDR3 is 14 residues. Looked up from germline, CDR1 is SQVTM and CDR2 is ANQGSEA. The library came from three nested PCR rounds adapted from ARM-PCR protocols. TCRdb re-derived calls from the multiplex PCR reads in MiXCR, one entry per CDR3 protein. The table shows some 78,000 distinct CDR3 sequences, with around 86% occurring only once. This chain links TRBV29-1 with TRBJ1-1; D not certain. The sequencing input was lung tumor tissue. This TCR was sampled from a woman aged 45-65 years with non-small cell lung cancer. The CDR3 sequence is CRVDHGHMNTEAFF. The CDR3 DNA is TGCAGAGTAGATCATGGCCATATGAACACTGAAGCTTTCTTT. Full variable domain (rest looked up from reference TRBV29-1 and TRBJ1-1): SAVISQKPSRDICQRGTSLTIQCQVDSQVTMMFWYRQQPGQSLTLIATANQGSEATYESGFVIDKFPISRPNLTFSTLTVSNMSPEDSSIYLCRVDHGHMNTEAFFGQGTRLTVV.